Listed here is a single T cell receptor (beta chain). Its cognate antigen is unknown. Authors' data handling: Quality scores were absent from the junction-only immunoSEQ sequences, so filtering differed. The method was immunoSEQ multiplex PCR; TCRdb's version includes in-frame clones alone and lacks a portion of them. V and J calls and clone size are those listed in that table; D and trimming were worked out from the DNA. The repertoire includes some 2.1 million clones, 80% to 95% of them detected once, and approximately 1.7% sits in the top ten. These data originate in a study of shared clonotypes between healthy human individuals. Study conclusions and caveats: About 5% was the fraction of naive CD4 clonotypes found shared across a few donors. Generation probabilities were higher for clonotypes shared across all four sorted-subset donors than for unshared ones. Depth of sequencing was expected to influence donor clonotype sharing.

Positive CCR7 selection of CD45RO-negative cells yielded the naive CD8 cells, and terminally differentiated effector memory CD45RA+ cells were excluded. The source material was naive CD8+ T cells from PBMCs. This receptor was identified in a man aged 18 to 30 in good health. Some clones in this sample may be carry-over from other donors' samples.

Here the CDR3 reads CASSEVRTSGRHEQYF. The CDR3 DNA follows: TGTGCCAGCAGTGAAGTCCGGACTAGCGGGAGACACGAGCAGTACTTC. The chain is built from TRBV6-1 and TRBJ2-7, with TRBD2 identical over 13 bases. V gave up 1 base and J gave up 5 bases; unmatched junction bases: 5. Germline-derived CDR1 and CDR2 are MNHNS and SASEGT. The CDR3 is made up of 16 amino acids.